A selection of T cell receptor beta chains follows, all from one sample in a study of Ad26.COV2.S vaccination and SARS-CoV-2 variants. TCRdb's copy holds only in-frame clones and misses some; the assay was immunoSEQ multiplex PCR. The table records about 420,000 clones, 88% of them present only once. The sequencing here drew on peripheral blood, taken in a trial of Ad26.COV2.S vaccine versus placebo. Every receptor here comes from a person between 18 and 65 years old who received the Ad26.COV2.S COVID-19 vaccine or a placebo. The CDR3 runs from the conserved cysteine through the conserved F or W. D genes are given only for firm matches. Not every row has a clone size; where given, it reads once, few, many or a size class.

clone size	D gene	V gene	J gene	CDR3 DNA	CDR3 protein
once	.	TRBV3-1/TRBV3-2	TRBJ1-6	TGTGCCAGCAGCCCCCGGTGGGATTCACCCCTCCACTTT	CASSPRWDSPLHF
.	.	TRBV7-2	TRBJ1-2	TGTGCCAGCAGCTTAGCCCTACGAGGTAACTATGGCTACACCTTC	CASSLALRGNYGYTF
.	.	TRBV21-1	TRBJ2-7	TGTGCCAGCAGCAAAGCAGCTAGCGGGGACTCCTACGAGCAGTACTTC	CASSKAASGDSYEQYF
.	TRBD1	TRBV15	TRBJ1-5	TGTGCCACCAGCCCGGGACAGATCAATCAGCCCCAGCATTTT	CATSPGQINQPQHF
.	.	TRBV4-1	TRBJ2-5	TGCGCCCGCCTTGGGTGGTCGGAGACCCAGTACTTC	CARLGWSETQYF
.	.	TRBV7-9	TRBJ2-1	TGTGCCAGCAGCTCCGGGACAAGCTCCTACAATGAGCAGTTCTTC	CASSSGTSSYNEQFF
once	.	TRBV5-4	TRBJ1-4	TGTGCCAGCAGCTTGCGGAGGGGGGTTAATGAAAAACTGTTTTTT	CASSLRRGVNEKLFF
.	TRBD2	TRBV7-2	TRBJ2-3	TGTGCCAGCAGCCCCGAATTCACTAGCGGTCCATGGAATACGCAGTATTTT	CASSPEFTSGPWNTQYF
.	.	TRBV6-2/TRBV6-3	TRBJ2-1	TGTGCCAGCAGCCCCTCGTGGCTTACCGAGCAGTTCTTC	CASSPSWLTEQFF
.	.	TRBV9	TRBJ1-4	TGTGCCAGCAGCGAGAGGGGTGGGAGAAATGAAAAACTGTTTTTT	CASSERGGRNEKLFF
.	.	TRBV5-6	TRBJ1-1	TGTGCCAGCAGCCCGGGGCGGGTCACTGAAGCTTTCTTT	CASSPGRVTEAFF
.	.	TRBV3-1/TRBV3-2	TRBJ1-6	TGTGCCAGCAGCCAGGACTGGGGCGAGGAGCACTTT	CASSQDWGEEHF
.	TRBD2	TRBV11-2	TRBJ2-1	TGTGCCAGCAGCTTAGCGGGGGGGAGGAATGAGCAGTTCTTC	CASSLAGGRNEQFF
.	.	TRBV7-9	TRBJ1-1	TGTGCCAGCAGCTCCGATGCAGGGCACACTGAAGCTTTCTTT	CASSSDAGHTEAFF
.	.	TRBV6-2/TRBV6-3	TRBJ1-5	TGTGCCAGCAGTTATTATCCCTGGGGCAGGGAGGTGGGCGTCAATCAGCCCCAGCATTTT	CASSYYPWGREVGVNQPQHF
.	.	TRBV6-2/TRBV6-3	TRBJ1-1	TGTGCCAGCAGTTATAAAAAGGGGAGGGGTCGTAACACTGAAGCTTTCTTT	CASSYKKGRGRNTEAFF
.	.	TRBV5-6	TRBJ1-1	TGTGCCAGCAGCCGGGGAGGGGGGAACACTGAAGCTTTCTTT	CASSRGGGNTEAFF
.	TRBD2	TRBV9	TRBJ2-1	TGTGCCAGCAGCGCCTCCGGGACTAGCGGGGGGGCTAATGAGCAGTTCTTC	CASSASGTSGGANEQFF
.	.	TRBV18	TRBJ2-7	TGTGCCAGCTCACCCCTGGGGGCGGGCGTCTCCTACGAGCAGTACTTC	CASSPLGAGVSYEQYF
.	.	TRBV11-2	TRBJ2-5	TGTGCCAGCAGTTCTACTATGGCGCGGGGAGAGACCCAGTACTTC	CASSSTMARGETQYF
.	.	TRBV7-9	TRBJ2-3	TGTGCCAGCAGCTTAGCCAGAGACCTAGATACGCAGTATTTT	CASSLARDLDTQYF
.	TRBD2	TRBV2	TRBJ2-6	TGTGCCAGCAGTGATAGCGGGGGCTCTGGGGCCAACGTCCTGACTTTC	CASSDSGGSGANVLTF
.	.	TRBV28	TRBJ2-6	TGTGCCAGCAGTTTACGGCGCTCTGGGGCCAACGTCCTGACTTTC	CASSLRRSGANVLTF
.	.	TRBV2	TRBJ2-1	TGTGCCAGCAGTGTATTTAAGAGGACAGCGAGCTCCTACAATGAGCAGTTCTTC	CASSVFKRTASSYNEQFF
.	TRBD2	TRBV7-2	TRBJ2-7	TGTGCCAGCAGCTTGCGGCGGGGGACTAGCGGCACCTACGAGCAGTACTTC	CASSLRRGTSGTYEQYF
.	TRBD1	TRBV28	TRBJ1-3	TGTGCCAGCAGCCCCCCGGCAGGGGGTCGAAACACCATATATTTT	CASSPPAGGRNTIYF
.	TRBD2	TRBV4-2	TRBJ2-2	TGTGCCAGCAGCCAAGTGCGGGGGGCCCTTCTCGGGGAGCTGTTTTTT	CASSQVRGALLGELFF
.	.	TRBV20-1	TRBJ2-7	TGCAGTGCCGTAGCGGGACAGCTAGGGATGTTC	CSAVAGQLGMF
.	.	TRBV2	TRBJ1-1	TGTGCCAGCTGGAACACATTGAACACTGAAGCTTTCTTT	CASWNTLNTEAFF
.	.	TRBV5-5	TRBJ2-7	TGTGCCAGCAGCTTGGGTCGGGGGATTGCGTACTTC	CASSLGRGIAYF
.	.	TRBV3-1/TRBV3-2	TRBJ1-2	TGTGCCAGCAGCCAAGAGCAGGGGAACTATGGCTACACCTTC	CASSQEQGNYGYTF
.	.	TRBV30	TRBJ1-6	TGTGCCTGGACTCCACGCGGTAATTCACCCCTCCACTTT	CAWTPRGNSPLHF
.	TRBD1	TRBV5-1	TRBJ2-7	TGCGCCAGCAGCTCGGGACAGGGGGCAACCTACGAGCAGTACTTC	CASSSGQGATYEQYF
.	.	TRBV7-9	TRBJ2-2	TGTGCCAGCAGACAGGGAACCGGGGAGCTGTTTTTT	CASRQGTGELFF
few	.	TRBV5-1	TRBJ1-6	TGCGCCAGCAGCTTAAGTGGGGCGCGGGGTTCACCCCTCCACTTT	CASSLSGARGSPLHF
.	.	TRBV19	TRBJ2-7	TGTGCCAGTAGTATAGGGCTACTCTACGAGCAGTACTTC	CASSIGLLYEQYF
.	.	TRBV3-1/TRBV3-2	TRBJ1-1	TGTGCCAGCAACGCCTTAGGCCCAGCCACTGAAGCTTTCTTT	CASNALGPATEAFF
.	TRBD1	TRBV12-3/TRBV12-4	TRBJ1-1	TGTGCCAGCAGCTGGGACAGTGAAGCTTTCTTT	CASSWDSEAFF
.	TRBD1	TRBV3-1/TRBV3-2	TRBJ1-4	TGTGCCAGCAGCCTGGGACAGGGGAATGAAAAACTGTTTTTT	CASSLGQGNEKLFF
once	TRBD2	TRBV7-2	TRBJ2-5	TGTGCCAGCAGCCTTCACCGGGGGGGTGTCCGGGAGACCCAGTACTTC	CASSLHRGGVRETQYF
.	TRBD1	TRBV11-3	TRBJ2-5	TGTGCCAGCAGCTTACGAAGCAGGGGGCACGGAGAGACCCAGTACTTC	CASSLRSRGHGETQYF
.	TRBD2	TRBV4-1	TRBJ2-3	TGCGCCAGCGCGGAGCGGGGGGGATCCACAGATACGCAGTATTTT	CASAERGGSTDTQYF
.	.	TRBV14	TRBJ1-3	TGTGCCAGCAGCCAATACGGAGGGTCCACACCTGGAAACACCATATATTTT	CASSQYGGSTPGNTIYF